The 22 T cell receptor beta chains in this list originate from one sample, sequenced in a study of blood T cell repertoires in COVID-19. Produced via immunoSEQ multiplex PCR; TCRdb's table is partial and in-frame only. Among about 300,000 clones listed, under 90% were seen once. The sequencing input was PBMCs or T cells enriched from blood (not recorded which). The receptor set was obtained from a man aged 25 to 40 who had recovered from COVID-19.

The J gene is TRBJ1-6, the V gene TRBV7-9; D is unresolved. This CDR3 is built from 12 residues. Deletions cut 5 bases from V and 7 bases from J, with 6 bases between. Looked up from germline, CDR1 is SEHNR and CDR2 is FQNEAQ (reference sequence). CDR3 region: CASSEANSPLHF. CDR3 DNA sequence: TGTGCCAGCAGCGAGGCCAATTCACCCCTCCACTTT.

The chain uses TRBV15 and TRBJ2-7, with D maybe TRBD2 (7 bases). Trimming took 3 bases from V and 7 from J, leaving 22 bases between them. Germline V gene lookup returns CDR1 LNHNV and CDR2 YYDKDF (reference sequence). This CDR3 contains 16 residues. CDR3 DNA sequence: TGTGCCACCAGCAGTTACCGTGGGGGCCCCGGGGGGGAGCAGTACTTC. Encoded protein: CATSSYRGGPGGEQYF.

This sequence joins TRBV5-1 and TRBJ1-2; 8 nucleotides agree with TRBD1. CDR1 and CDR2 from the germline V gene are SGHRS and YFSETQ. The trim removed 4 bases at V and 4 bases at J, leaving 12 bases unmatched. This CDR3 has 16 amino acids. Here the CDR3 DNA reads TGCGCCAGCAGCCTACATCAGACAGGGGAATCCTATGGCTACACCTTC. It specifies CASSLHQTGESYGYTF.

The CDR3 sequence is CASSPGDRASGGTYEQYF. The CDR3 DNA follows: TGTGCCAGCAGCCCCGGGGACAGGGCTAGCGGGGGAACCTACGAGCAGTACTTC. J is TRBJ2-7 and V is TRBV3-1 (or the pseudogene TRBV3-2); a possible D gene is TRBD2 (10 bases). Per germline, CDR1 LGHDT and CDR2 YNNKEL (reference sequence). Trimming pared 4 bases from V and 2 bases from J, leaving 24 bases between. The CDR3 consists of 18 residues.

The J gene is TRBJ1-1, the V gene TRBV18, with D unresolved. Per the germline V gene, CDR1 is KGHSH and CDR2 is LQKENI. The length of the CDR3 is 16 residues. Trimming left V 0 bases short and J 4 bases short, with 15 bases between. CDR3 sequence (DNA): TGTGCCAGCTCACCACCTCAGACTGGGAGTGGCACTGAAGCTTTCTTT. It is translated as CASSPPQTGSGTEAFF.

This chain connects TRBV6-2 or TRBV6-3 to TRBJ2-5; 11 positions match TRBD2. V dropped 0 bases and J dropped 6; count of bases not matched to a gene: 3. CDR1 and CDR2 from the germline V gene are MNHEY and SVGEGT. The CDR3 totals 15 residues. The CDR3 sequence is CASSYSTSGEKTQYF. Here the CDR3 DNA reads TGTGCCAGCAGTTACTCGACTAGCGGGGAGAAGACCCAGTACTTC.

The chain employs TRBV18 and TRBJ1-1; D unresolved. The V end lost 2 bases, the J end lost 0 bases, and 4 bases lay between the germline ends. The germline V gene encodes CDR1 KGHSH and CDR2 LQKENI. CDR3 size: 13 residues. The DNA for the CDR3 is TGTGCCAGCTCACCAACAGTGAACACTGAAGCTTTCTTT. Its protein product is CASSPTVNTEAFF. The whole variable domain, filled in from reference TRBV18 and TRBJ1-1, reads NAGVMQNPRHLVRRRGQEARLRCSPMKGHSHVYWYRQLPEEGLKFMVYLQKENIIDESGMPKERFSAEFPKEGPSILRIQQVVRGDSAAYFCASSPTVNTEAFFGQGTRLTVV.

The chain links TRBV6-5 to TRBJ1-1, with 8 bases identical to TRBD1. V lost 7 bases to trimming and J lost 4 bases; unmatched junction nucleotides: 2. The CDR3 loop spans 12 amino acids. Germline assignment: CDR1 MNHEY and CDR2 SVGAGI. CDR3 loop: CASKDRATEAFF. The CDR3 DNA reads as TGTGCCAGCAAGGACAGGGCCACTGAAGCTTTCTTT.

The chain uses TRBV5-1 and TRBJ1-5; D not resolved. Between the trimmed V and J ends, which lost 4 bases and 0 bases, there was a span of 11 bases. CDR1 is SGHRS, CDR2 YFSETQ, per germline. The CDR3 spans 15 residues. The CDR3 region has the DNA TGCGCCAGCAGCCTTGGAGCCAGTAGCAATCAGCCCCAGCATTTT. This codes for CASSLGASSNQPQHF.

This chain links TRBV7-9 with TRBJ2-7; 7 bases are shared with TRBD1. The germline gives CDR1 SEHNR, CDR2 FQNEAQ (reference sequence). After removal of 3 bases from V and 6 bases from J, the junction contained 5 bases not matched to a gene. This CDR3 spans 13 amino acids. The CDR3 spells CASSFADRTEQYF. The CDR3 nucleotides read TGTGCCAGCAGCTTCGCGGACAGGACCGAGCAGTACTTC.

This clone was detected only a few times. V usage is TRBV28 and J usage is TRBJ2-3; a weak D match, TRBD1 (5 bases). The CDR3 has 14 residues. The germline V gene encodes CDR1 MDHEN and CDR2 SYDVKM. Trimming pared 7 bases from V and 3 bases from J, leaving 14 bases between. CDR3 DNA: TGTGCCAGCAACTTAGTCCAGGGAACAGATACGCAGTATTTT. Encoded protein: CASNLVQGTDTQYF. The full variable domain, completed using reference TRBV28 and TRBJ2-3, is DVKVTQSSRYLVKRTGEKVFLECVQDMDHENMFWYRQDPGLGLRLIYFSYDVKMKEKGDIPEGYSVSREKKERFSLILESASTNQTSMYLCASNLVQGTDTQYFGPGTRLTVL.

The chain carries TRBV2 and TRBJ2-5, with 10 bases aligning to TRBD1. Trimming removed 10 bases from V and 1 base from J; junction bases left unmatched: 18. The CDR3 extends over 18 amino acids. Germline CDR1 SNHLY, CDR2 FYNNEI. The CDR3, as DNA: TGTGCCACCATACAACCCCCGTCCGGGACAGGGGTCCAAGAGACCCAGTACTTC. It specifies CATIQPPSGTGVQETQYF.

The chain joins TRBV30 to TRBJ1-2; 10 bases agree with TRBD1. CDR1 is GTSNPN, CDR2 SVGIG, per germline (reference sequence). The CDR3 length is 16 residues. V was clipped by 0 bases and J by 4 bases; unmatched bases: 8. DNA for the CDR3: TGTGCCTGGAGTGTATCTCGGGACAGGGGATTCTATGGCTACACCTTC. Protein sequence: CAWSVSRDRGFYGYTF.

This chain uses TRBV7-9 with TRBJ1-1, with unresolved D. Trimming left V 4 bases short and J 2 bases short, with 11 bases between. In germline, CDR1 is SEHNR, CDR2 FQNEAQ (reference sequence). CDR3 length: 14 amino acids. CDR3 bases: TGTGCCAGCAGCTCGAACACAATTAACACTGAAGCTTTCTTT. Its protein is CASSSNTINTEAFF.

This clone occurred a few times. The chain recombines TRBV18 with TRBJ1-2; 7 bases are a match to TRBD1. The germline gives CDR1 KGHSH, CDR2 LQKENI. The CDR3 spans 16 residues. The junction had 11 bases not matched to a gene; V was cut back by 5 bases and J by 2 bases. The CDR3 DNA is TGTGCCAGCTCAGAGCAGACGGGACAGAAGAACTATGGCTACACCTTC. Its protein product is CASSEQTGQKNYGYTF.

This sequence joins TRBV7-9 and TRBJ1-4; D might be TRBD1 (5 bases). CDR1 and CDR2 from the germline V gene are SEHNR and FQNEAQ (reference sequence). Trimming pared 7 bases from V and 7 bases from J, leaving 22 bases between. There are 16 residues in the CDR3. The CDR3 sequence: CASTLLVGAEGEKLFF. The DNA of the CDR3 is TGTGCCAGCACCCTCCTAGTAGGGGCGGAGGGTGAAAAACTGTTTTTT.

V gene TRBV19 combines with J gene TRBJ2-7; 7 positions match TRBD1. V lost 1 base and J lost 3; bases outside the gene matches: 3. The CDR3 length is 14 residues. Per the germline V gene, CDR1 is LNHDA and CDR2 is SQIVND (reference sequence). CDR3 sequence (DNA): TGTGCCAGTAGTATAGGACAGGGATACTACGAGCAGTACTTC. Translating it yields CASSIGQGYYEQYF.

This chain joins TRBV6-5 and TRBJ1-3; possibly TRBD1 for D (5 bases). The germline CDR1 and CDR2 sequences are MNHEY and SVGAGI. The V end lost 7 bases, the J end lost 3 bases, and 10 bases lay between the germline ends. The CDR3 is 13 amino acids. CDR3 nucleotides: TGTGCCAGCAAGGGCAGGGTTGGAAACACCATATATTTT. It is translated as CASKGRVGNTIYF.

This clone was detected a few times. The rearrangement uses TRBV18 and TRBJ1-1, with 8 bases identical to TRBD1. Germline CDR1 KGHSH, CDR2 LQKENI. The trim removed 4 bases at V and 5 bases at J, leaving 6 bases unmatched. This CDR3 comprises 14 residues. The chain's CDR3 is CASSLTGERTEAFF. CDR3 nucleotide sequence: TGTGCCAGCTCACTGACAGGGGAGAGGACTGAAGCTTTCTTT.

This chain uses TRBV29-1 with TRBJ1-1; 7 bases fit TRBD1. CDR1 and CDR2 from the germline V gene are SQVTM and ANQGSEA. CDR3 length equals 13 residues. The V segment lost 5 bases and the J segment 0 bases; nucleotides outside the gene matches: 3. The DNA of the CDR3 is TGCAGCGTTCGGACAGGTATGAACACTGAAGCTTTCTTT. Translated, it gives CSVRTGMNTEAFF.

V and J are TRBV15 and TRBJ2-7; weak D call: TRBD1 (5 bases). The CDR3 spans 15 residues. Looked up from germline, CDR1 is LNHNV and CDR2 is YYDKDF (reference sequence). Deletions cut 0 bases from V and 6 bases from J, with 15 bases between. The CDR3 region is CATSRDSIGVAEQYF. The CDR3 coding sequence is TGTGCCACCAGCAGAGATTCAATAGGGGTCGCCGAGCAGTACTTC. Full variable domain (missing parts from reference TRBV15 and TRBJ2-7): DAMVIQNPRYQVTQFGKPVTLSCSQTLNHNVMYWYQQKSSQAPKLLFHYYDKDFNNEADTPDNFQSRRPNTSFCFLDIRSPGLGDTAMYLCATSRDSIGVAEQYFGPGTRLTVT.

V and J are TRBV4-1 and TRBJ1-2; D is ambiguous. The CDR3 has 16 residues. Germline CDR1 is MGHRA and CDR2 is YSYEKL. V was pared by 6 bases and J by 4 bases, with 21 bases between. Here the CDR3 DNA reads TGCGCCAGCAGTTCAGGACGGGAAAAGAGAGGCTATGGCTACACCTTC. Translating it yields CASSSGREKRGYGYTF.